This record concerns one T cell receptor beta chain sequence. The sample originates from a study of T-cell reconstitution after alpha-beta-depleted transplantation in children. Unique molecular identifiers were incorporated during preparation of the TCRbeta library. MiXCR, applied by TCRdb to the PCR reads, yields one record per CDR3 protein. Seen here are 450,000 to 700,000 distinct CDR3 sequences, 20% to 30% observed once, and the top ten hold around 36%. Germline CDR1 SGHRS, CDR2 YFSETQ. Between the trimmed V and J ends, which lost 1 base and 2 bases, there was a span of 16 bases. CDR3 length: 18 residues.

The chain is built from TRBV5-1 and TRBJ2-6; no reliable D call. The TCR originated in a boy under two years old with Wiskott-Aldrich syndrome, due to receive a stem cell transplant. Sequences were derived from PBMCs, sampled before TCRalphabeta/CD19-depleted stem cell transplant. The CDR3 sequence: CASSLSQAPPPGANVLTF. The CDR3 DNA reads TGCGCCAGCAGCTTGTCCCAAGCCCCACCACCTGGGGCCAACGTCCTGACTTTC.